The rows below give T cell receptor beta chains drawn from one sample of a study of cytomegalovirus exposure and HLA in healthy donors. Some clones are missing from TCRdb's copy, which holds only in-frame ones; the method was immunoSEQ multiplex PCR. The top ten clones hold 0.38% of a sample with about 160,000 clones, roughly 84% of them seen once. Sample: PBMCs. These TCRs come from a boy younger than 10 in good health and CMV-seronegative. Each CDR3 is given with its conserved first and last residue. Each record gives: J gene, D gene, V gene, CDR3 protein, CDR3 DNA. D genes are given only for firm matches.

j_gene: TRBJ1-6
d_gene: TRBD1
v_gene: TRBV2
CDR3aa: CASNSATGGDRRSPLHF
CDR3nt: TGTGCCAGCAATTCGGCGACAGGGGGCGACCGGCGGTCACCCCTCCACTTT

j_gene: TRBJ2-7
d_gene: .
v_gene: TRBV30
CDR3aa: CAWSVQGSEQYF
CDR3nt: TGTGCCTGGAGTGTGCAGGGCTCCGAGCAGTACTTC

j_gene: TRBJ2-7
d_gene: .
v_gene: TRBV4-1
CDR3aa: CASSPGSGVYEQYF
CDR3nt: TGCGCCAGCAGTCCCGGGTCCGGCGTCTACGAGCAGTACTTC

j_gene: TRBJ2-7
d_gene: TRBD2
v_gene: TRBV13
CDR3aa: CASSLGGLAGNMYEQYF
CDR3nt: TGTGCCAGCAGCCTAGGGGGACTAGCGGGAAACATGTACGAGCAGTACTTC

j_gene: TRBJ1-1
d_gene: TRBD1
v_gene: TRBV11-2
CDR3aa: CASSSVGQGAVEAFF
CDR3nt: TGTGCCAGCAGCTCGGTGGGACAGGGGGCGGTTGAAGCTTTCTTT

j_gene: TRBJ2-7
d_gene: .
v_gene: TRBV29-1
CDR3aa: CSVEGQGSSEQYF
CDR3nt: TGCAGCGTTGAAGGGCAGGGGAGTTCTGAGCAGTACTTC

j_gene: TRBJ1-2
d_gene: .
v_gene: TRBV6-5
CDR3aa: CATLESGGGYTF
CDR3nt: TGTGCCACCCTAGAATCCGGGGGAGGCTACACCTTC

j_gene: TRBJ2-7
d_gene: .
v_gene: TRBV28
CDR3aa: CASSLLTAPLSYEQYF
CDR3nt: TGTGCCAGCAGTTTATTGACAGCGCCACTCTCCTACGAGCAGTACTTC

j_gene: TRBJ2-1
d_gene: TRBD2
v_gene: TRBV5-4
CDR3aa: CASSFPSGGYNEQFF
CDR3nt: TGTGCCAGCAGCTTCCCTAGCGGGGGATACAATGAGCAGTTCTTC

j_gene: TRBJ1-1
d_gene: TRBD1
v_gene: TRBV29-1
CDR3aa: CSAYFRDRGLIGTEAFF
CDR3nt: TGCAGCGCCTACTTCCGAGACAGGGGGCTTATCGGCACTGAAGCTTTCTTT

j_gene: TRBJ2-7
d_gene: .
v_gene: TRBV12-5
CDR3aa: CASGLVRIDRANAGTRGYEQYF
CDR3nt: TGTGCTAGTGGTTTGGTACGGATCGACAGGGCCAACGCCGGGACTAGGGGTTACGAGCAGTACTTC

j_gene: TRBJ2-3
d_gene: TRBD2
v_gene: TRBV20-1
CDR3aa: CSARTSNTQYF
CDR3nt: TGCAGTGCTAGGACTAGCAATACGCAGTATTTT

j_gene: TRBJ2-3
d_gene: .
v_gene: TRBV5-1
CDR3aa: CASSLVRLQKGDTQYF
CDR3nt: TGCGCCAGCAGCTTGGTAAGACTCCAAAAAGGAGATACGCAGTATTTT